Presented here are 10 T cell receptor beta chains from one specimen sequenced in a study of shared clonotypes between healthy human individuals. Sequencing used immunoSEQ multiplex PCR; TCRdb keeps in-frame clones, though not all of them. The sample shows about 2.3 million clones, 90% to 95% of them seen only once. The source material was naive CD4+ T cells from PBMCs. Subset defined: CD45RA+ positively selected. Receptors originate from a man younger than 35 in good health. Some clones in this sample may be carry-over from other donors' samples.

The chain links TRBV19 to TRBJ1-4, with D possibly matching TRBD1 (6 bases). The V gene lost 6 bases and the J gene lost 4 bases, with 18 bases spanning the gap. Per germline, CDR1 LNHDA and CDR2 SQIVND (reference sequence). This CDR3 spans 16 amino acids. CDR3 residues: CASSRLWTVFNEKLFF. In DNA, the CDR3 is TGTGCCAGTAGCCGCCTCTGGACAGTCTTTAATGAAAAACTGTTTTTT.

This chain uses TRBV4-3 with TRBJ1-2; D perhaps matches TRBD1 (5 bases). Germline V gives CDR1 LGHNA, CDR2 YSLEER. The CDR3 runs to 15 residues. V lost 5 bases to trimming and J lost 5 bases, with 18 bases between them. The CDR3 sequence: CASSYHRTSVYGYTF. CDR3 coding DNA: TGCGCCAGCAGCTACCACAGGACGTCCGTTTATGGCTACACCTTC.

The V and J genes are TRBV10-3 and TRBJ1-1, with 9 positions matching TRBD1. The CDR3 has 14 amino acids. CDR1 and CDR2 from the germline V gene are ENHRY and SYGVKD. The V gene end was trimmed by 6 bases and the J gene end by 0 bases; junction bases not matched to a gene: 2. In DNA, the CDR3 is TGTGCCATCAGGTGGACAGGGGTGAACACTGAAGCTTTCTTT. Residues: CAIRWTGVNTEAFF.

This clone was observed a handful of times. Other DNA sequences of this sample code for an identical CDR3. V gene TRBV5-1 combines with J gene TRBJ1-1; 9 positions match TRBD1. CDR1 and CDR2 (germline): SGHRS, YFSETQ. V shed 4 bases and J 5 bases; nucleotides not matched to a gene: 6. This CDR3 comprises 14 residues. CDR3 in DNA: TGCGCCAGCAGCCCGGACAGGGGCGGGACTGAAGCTTTCTTT. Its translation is CASSPDRGGTEAFF. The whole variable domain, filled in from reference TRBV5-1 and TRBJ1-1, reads KAGVTQTPRYLIKTRGQQVTLSCSPISGHRSVSWYQQTPGQGLQFLFEYFSETQRNKGNFPGRFSGRQFSNSRSEMNVSTLELGDSALYLCASSPDRGGTEAFFGQGTRLTVV.

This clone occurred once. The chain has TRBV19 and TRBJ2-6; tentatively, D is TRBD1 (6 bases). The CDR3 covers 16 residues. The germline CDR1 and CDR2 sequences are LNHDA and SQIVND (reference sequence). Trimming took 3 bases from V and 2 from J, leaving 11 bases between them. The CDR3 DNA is TGTGCCAGTAGTATCGGGACATTAGCTGGGGCCAACGTCCTGACTTTC. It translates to CASSIGTLAGANVLTF.

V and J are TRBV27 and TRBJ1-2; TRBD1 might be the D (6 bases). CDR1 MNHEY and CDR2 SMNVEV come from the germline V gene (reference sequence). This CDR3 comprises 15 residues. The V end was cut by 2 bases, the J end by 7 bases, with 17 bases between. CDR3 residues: CASSLRDIGVSGYTF. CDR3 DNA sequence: TGTGCCAGCAGTTTAAGGGACATAGGGGTGTCTGGCTACACCTTC.

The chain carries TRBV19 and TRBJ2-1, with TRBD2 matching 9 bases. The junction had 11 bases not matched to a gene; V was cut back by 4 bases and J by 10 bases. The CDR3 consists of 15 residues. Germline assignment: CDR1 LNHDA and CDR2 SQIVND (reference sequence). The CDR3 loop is CASSKRLADPPEQFF. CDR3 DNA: TGTGCCAGTAGTAAAAGACTAGCGGACCCTCCCGAGCAGTTCTTC. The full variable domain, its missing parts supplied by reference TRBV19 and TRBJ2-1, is DGGITQSPKYLFRKEGQNVTLSCEQNLNHDAMYWYRQDPGQGLRLIYYSQIVNDFQKGDIAEGYSVSREKKESFPLTVTSAQKNPTAFYLCASSKRLADPPEQFFGPGTRLTVL.

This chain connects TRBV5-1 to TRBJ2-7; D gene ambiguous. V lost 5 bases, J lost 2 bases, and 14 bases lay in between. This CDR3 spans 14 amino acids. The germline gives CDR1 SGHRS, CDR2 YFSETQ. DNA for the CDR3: TGCGCCAGCAGGCCAGTTACTGGTACCTACGAGCAGTACTTC. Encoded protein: CASRPVTGTYEQYF.

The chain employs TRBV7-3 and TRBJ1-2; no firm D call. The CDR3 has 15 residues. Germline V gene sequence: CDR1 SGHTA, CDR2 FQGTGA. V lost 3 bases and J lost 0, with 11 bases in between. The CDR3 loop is CASSLFTAANYGYTF. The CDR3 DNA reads TGTGCCAGCAGCTTGTTCACCGCCGCTAACTATGGCTACACCTTC.

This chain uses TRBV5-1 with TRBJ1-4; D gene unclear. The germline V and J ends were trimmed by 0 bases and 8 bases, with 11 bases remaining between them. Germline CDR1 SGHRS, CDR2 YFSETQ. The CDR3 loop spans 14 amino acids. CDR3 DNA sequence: TGCGCCAGCAGCTTGGCCCGGCCAGAAGAAAAACTGTTTTTT. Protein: CASSLARPEEKLFF.